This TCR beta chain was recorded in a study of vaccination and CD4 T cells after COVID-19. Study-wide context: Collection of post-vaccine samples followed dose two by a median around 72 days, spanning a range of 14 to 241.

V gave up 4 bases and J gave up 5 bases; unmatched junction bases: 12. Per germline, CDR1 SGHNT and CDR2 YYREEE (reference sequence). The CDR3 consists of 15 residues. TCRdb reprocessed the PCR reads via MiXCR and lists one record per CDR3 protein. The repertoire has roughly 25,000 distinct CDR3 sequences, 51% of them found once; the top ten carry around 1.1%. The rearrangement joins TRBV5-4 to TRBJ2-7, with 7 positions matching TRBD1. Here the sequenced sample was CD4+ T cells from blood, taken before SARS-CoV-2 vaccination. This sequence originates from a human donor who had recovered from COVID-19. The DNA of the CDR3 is TGTGCCAGCAGCCCCGACAGGGCTACTGTCGACGAGCAGTACTTC. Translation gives CASSPDRATVDEQYF.